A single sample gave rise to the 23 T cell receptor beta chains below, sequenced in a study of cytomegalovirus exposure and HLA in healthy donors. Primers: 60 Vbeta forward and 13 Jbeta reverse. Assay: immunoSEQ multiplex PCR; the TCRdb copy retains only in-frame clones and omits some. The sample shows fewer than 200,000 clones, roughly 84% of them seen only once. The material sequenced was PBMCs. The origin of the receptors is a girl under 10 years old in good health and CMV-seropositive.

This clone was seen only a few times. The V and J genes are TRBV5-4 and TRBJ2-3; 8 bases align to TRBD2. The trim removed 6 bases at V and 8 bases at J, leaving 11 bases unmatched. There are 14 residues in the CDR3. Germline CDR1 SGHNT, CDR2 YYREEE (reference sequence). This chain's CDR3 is CASNLGGAEGTQYF. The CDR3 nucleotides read TGTGCCAGCAACCTCGGGGGGGCAGAGGGTACGCAGTATTTT. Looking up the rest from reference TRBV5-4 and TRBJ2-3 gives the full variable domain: ETGVTQSPTHLIKTRGQQVTLRCSSQSGHNTVSWYQQALGQGPQFIFQYYREEENGRGNFPPRFSGLQFPNYSSELNVNALELDDSALYLCASNLGGAEGTQYFGPGTRLTVL.

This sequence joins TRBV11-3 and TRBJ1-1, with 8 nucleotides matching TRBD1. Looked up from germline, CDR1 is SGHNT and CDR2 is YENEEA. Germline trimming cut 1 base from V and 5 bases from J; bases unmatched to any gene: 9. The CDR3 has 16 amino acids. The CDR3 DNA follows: TGTGCCAGCAGCTTAGGAGTGCAGGGGGCCGGGACTGAAGCTTTCTTT. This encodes CASSLGVQGAGTEAFF. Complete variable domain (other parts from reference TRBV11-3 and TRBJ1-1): EAGVVQSPRYKIIEKKQPVAFWCNPISGHNTLYWYLQNLGQGPELLIRYENEEAVDDSQLPKDRFSAERLKGVDSTLKIQPAELGDSAVYLCASSLGVQGAGTEAFFGQGTRLTVV.

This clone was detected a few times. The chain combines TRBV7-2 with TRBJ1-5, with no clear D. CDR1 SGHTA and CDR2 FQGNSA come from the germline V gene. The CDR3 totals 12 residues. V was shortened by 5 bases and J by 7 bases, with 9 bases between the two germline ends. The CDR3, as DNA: TGTGCCAGCAGCGCGTTTATGCAGCCCCAGCATTTT. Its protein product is CASSAFMQPQHF.

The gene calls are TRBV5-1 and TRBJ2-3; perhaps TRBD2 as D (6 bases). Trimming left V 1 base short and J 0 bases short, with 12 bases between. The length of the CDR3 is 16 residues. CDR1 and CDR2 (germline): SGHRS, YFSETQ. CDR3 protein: CASSLFAGSSTDTQYF. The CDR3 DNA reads TGCGCCAGCAGCTTGTTTGCGGGGTCGAGCACAGATACGCAGTATTTT. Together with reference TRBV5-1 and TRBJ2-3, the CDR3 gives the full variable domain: KAGVTQTPRYLIKTRGQQVTLSCSPISGHRSVSWYQQTPGQGLQFLFEYFSETQRNKGNFPGRFSGRQFSNSRSEMNVSTLELGDSALYLCASSLFAGSSTDTQYFGPGTRLTVL.

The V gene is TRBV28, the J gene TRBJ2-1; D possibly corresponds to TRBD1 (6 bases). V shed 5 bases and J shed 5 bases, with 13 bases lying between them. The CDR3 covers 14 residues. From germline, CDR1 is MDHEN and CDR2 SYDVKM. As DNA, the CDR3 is TGTGCCAGCAGTCCCGGGACAATTAACAATGAGCAGTTCTTC. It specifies CASSPGTINNEQFF.

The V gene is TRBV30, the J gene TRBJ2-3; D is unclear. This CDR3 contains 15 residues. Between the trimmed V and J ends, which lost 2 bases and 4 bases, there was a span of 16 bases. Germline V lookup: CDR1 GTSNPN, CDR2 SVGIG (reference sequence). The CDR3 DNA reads TGTGCCTGGAGTCTTTGGCCGACTTCTTCAGATACGCAGTATTTT. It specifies CAWSLWPTSSDTQYF.

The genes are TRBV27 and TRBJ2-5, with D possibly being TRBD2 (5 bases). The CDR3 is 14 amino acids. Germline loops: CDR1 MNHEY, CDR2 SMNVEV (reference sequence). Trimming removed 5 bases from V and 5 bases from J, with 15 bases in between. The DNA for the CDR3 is TGTGCCAGCAGTCGGACTCCGAAGACGGAGACCCAGTACTTC. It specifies CASSRTPKTETQYF.

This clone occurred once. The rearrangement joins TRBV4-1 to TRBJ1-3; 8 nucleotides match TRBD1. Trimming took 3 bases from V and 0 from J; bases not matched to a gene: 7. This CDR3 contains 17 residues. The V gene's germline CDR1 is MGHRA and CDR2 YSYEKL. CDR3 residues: CASSHPGDRRSGNTIYF. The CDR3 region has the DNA TGCGCCAGCAGCCACCCTGGGGACAGGCGCTCTGGAAACACCATATATTTT.

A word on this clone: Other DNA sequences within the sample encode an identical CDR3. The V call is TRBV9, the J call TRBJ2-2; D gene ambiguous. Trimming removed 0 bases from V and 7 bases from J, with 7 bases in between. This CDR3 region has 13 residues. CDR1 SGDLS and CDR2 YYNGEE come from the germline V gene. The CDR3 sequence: CASSVAGSGELFF. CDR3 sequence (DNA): TGTGCCAGCAGCGTAGCAGGAAGCGGGGAGCTGTTTTTT.

The CDR3 spells CASSRRLAGTYEQYF. The DNA of the CDR3 is TGTGCCAGCAGTCGACGACTAGCGGGGACCTACGAGCAGTACTTC. The chain carries TRBV6-1 and TRBJ2-7; 11 bases map to TRBD2. CDR1 MNHNS and CDR2 SASEGT come from the germline V gene. The CDR3 length is 15 residues. The V segment lost 5 bases and the J segment 2 bases; nucleotides outside the gene matches: 5.

This chain's CDR3 is CSVDRDYEQYF. In DNA form, the CDR3 reads TGCAGCGTTGACCGGGACTACGAGCAGTACTTC. The chain recombines TRBV29-1 with TRBJ2-7; weak D call: TRBD2 (5 bases). The germline V gene has CDR1 SQVTM and CDR2 ANQGSEA. CDR3 size: 11 residues. Trimming took off 3 bases at V and 3 bases at J, with 6 bases between the two ends.

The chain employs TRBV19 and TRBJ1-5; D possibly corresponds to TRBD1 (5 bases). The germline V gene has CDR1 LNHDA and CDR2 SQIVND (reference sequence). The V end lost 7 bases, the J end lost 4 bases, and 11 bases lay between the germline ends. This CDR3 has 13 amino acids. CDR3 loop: CASNEQVNQPQHF. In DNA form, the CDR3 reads TGTGCCAGTAATGAACAGGTTAATCAGCCCCAGCATTTT.

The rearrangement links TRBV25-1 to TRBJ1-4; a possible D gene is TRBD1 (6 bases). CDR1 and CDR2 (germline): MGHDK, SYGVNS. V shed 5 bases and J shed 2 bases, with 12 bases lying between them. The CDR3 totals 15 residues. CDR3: CASSPPGQTNEKLFF. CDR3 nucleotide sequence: TGTGCCAGCAGTCCTCCCGGACAGACTAATGAAAAACTGTTTTTT.

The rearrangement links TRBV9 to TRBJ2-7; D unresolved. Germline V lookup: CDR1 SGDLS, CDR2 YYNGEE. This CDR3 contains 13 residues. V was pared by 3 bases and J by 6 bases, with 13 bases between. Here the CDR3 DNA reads TGTGCCAGCAGCGGACCTCGACAACCCGAGCAGTACTTC. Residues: CASSGPRQPEQYF.

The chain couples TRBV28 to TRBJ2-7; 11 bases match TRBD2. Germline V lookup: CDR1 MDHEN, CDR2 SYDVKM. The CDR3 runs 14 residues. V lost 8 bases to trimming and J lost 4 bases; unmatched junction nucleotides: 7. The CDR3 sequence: CASRTSGGLYEQYF. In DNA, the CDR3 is TGTGCCAGCCGAACTAGCGGGGGATTGTACGAGCAGTACTTC. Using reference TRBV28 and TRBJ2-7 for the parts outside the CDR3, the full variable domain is DVKVTQSSRYLVKRTGEKVFLECVQDMDHENMFWYRQDPGLGLRLIYFSYDVKMKEKGDIPEGYSVSREKKERFSLILESASTNQTSMYLCASRTSGGLYEQYFGPGTRLTVT.

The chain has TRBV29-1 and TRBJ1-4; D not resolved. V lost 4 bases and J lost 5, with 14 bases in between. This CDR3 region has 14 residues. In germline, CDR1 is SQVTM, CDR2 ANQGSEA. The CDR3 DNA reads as TGCAGCGTTGCGGGAGGAGGATTAAATGAAAAACTGTTTTTT. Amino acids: CSVAGGGLNEKLFF.

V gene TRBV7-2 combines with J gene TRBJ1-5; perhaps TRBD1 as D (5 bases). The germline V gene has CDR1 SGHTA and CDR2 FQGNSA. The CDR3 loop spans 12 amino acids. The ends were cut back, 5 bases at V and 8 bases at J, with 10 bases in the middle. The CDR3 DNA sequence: TGTGCCAGCAGCCCGACCAGGGAGCCCCAGCATTTT. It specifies CASSPTREPQHF.

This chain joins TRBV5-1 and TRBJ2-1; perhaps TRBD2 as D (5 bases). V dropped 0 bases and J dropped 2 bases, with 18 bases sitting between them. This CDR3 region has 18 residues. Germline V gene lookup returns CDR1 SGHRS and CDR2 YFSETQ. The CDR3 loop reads CASSLGLAKHPTYNEQFF. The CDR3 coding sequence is TGCGCCAGCAGCTTGGGGCTAGCTAAGCATCCTACCTACAATGAGCAGTTCTTC. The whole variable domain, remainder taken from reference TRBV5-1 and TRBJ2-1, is KAGVTQTPRYLIKTRGQQVTLSCSPISGHRSVSWYQQTPGQGLQFLFEYFSETQRNKGNFPGRFSGRQFSNSRSEMNVSTLELGDSALYLCASSLGLAKHPTYNEQFFGPGTRLTVL.

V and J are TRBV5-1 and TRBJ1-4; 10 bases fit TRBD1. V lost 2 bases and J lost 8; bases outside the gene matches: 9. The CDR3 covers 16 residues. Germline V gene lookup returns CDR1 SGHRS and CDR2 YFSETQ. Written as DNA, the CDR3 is TGCGCCAGCAGCTTTACTCCGACAGGGGGCTACGAAAAACTGTTTTTT. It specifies CASSFTPTGGYEKLFF.

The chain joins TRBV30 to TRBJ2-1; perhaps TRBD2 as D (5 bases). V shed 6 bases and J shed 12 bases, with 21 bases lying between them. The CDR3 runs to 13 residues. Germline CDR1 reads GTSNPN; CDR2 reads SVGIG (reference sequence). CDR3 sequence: CACFKGSFDGQFF. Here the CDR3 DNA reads TGTGCCTGCTTCAAAGGGAGTTTCGACGGGCAGTTCTTC.

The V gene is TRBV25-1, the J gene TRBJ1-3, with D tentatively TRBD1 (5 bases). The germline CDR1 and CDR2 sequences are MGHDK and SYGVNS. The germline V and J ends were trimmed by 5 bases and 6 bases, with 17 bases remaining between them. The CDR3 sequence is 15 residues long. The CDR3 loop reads CASSPSGFTENTIYF. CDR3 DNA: TGTGCCAGCAGTCCCTCAGGGTTCACTGAAAACACCATATATTTT.

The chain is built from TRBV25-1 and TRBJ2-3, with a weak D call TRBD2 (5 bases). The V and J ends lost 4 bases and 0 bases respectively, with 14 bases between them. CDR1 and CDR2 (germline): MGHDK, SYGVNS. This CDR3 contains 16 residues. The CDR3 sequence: CASSGLRRGSTDTQYF. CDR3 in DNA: TGTGCCAGCAGTGGACTACGTCGGGGTAGCACAGATACGCAGTATTTT.

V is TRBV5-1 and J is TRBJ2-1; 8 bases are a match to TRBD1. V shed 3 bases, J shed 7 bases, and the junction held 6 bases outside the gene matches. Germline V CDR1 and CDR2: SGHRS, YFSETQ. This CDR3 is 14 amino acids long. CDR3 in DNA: TGCGCCAGCAGCTGGACAGGGACTTCAAATGAGCAGTTCTTC. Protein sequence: CASSWTGTSNEQFF. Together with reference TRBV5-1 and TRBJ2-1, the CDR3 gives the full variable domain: KAGVTQTPRYLIKTRGQQVTLSCSPISGHRSVSWYQQTPGQGLQFLFEYFSETQRNKGNFPGRFSGRQFSNSRSEMNVSTLELGDSALYLCASSWTGTSNEQFFGPGTRLTVL.